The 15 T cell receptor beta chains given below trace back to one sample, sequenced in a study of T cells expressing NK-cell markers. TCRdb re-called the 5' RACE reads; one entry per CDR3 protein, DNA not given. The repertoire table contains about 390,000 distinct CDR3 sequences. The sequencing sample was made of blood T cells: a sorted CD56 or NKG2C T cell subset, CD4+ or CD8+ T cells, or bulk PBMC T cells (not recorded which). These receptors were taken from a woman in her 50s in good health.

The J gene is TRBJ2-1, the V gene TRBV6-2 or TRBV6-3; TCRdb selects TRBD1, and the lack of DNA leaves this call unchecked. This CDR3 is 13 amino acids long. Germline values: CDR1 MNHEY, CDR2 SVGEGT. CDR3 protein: CASTLGPHNEQFF.

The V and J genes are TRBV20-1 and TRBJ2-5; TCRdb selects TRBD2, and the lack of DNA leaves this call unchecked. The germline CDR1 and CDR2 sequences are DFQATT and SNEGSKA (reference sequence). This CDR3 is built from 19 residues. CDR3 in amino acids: CSARPDRTSGRAFLETQYF.

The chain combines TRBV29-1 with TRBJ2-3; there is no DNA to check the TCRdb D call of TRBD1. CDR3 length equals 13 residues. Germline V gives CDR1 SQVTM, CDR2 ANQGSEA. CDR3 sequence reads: CSVSTGGADTQYF.

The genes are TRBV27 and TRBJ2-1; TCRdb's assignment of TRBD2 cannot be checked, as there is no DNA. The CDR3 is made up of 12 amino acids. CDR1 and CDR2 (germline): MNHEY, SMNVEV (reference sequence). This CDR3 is CASSISGGEQFF.

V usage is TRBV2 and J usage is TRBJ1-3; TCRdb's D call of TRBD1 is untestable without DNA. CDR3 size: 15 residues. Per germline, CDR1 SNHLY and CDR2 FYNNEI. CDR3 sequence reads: CASRPDRDAGNTIYF.

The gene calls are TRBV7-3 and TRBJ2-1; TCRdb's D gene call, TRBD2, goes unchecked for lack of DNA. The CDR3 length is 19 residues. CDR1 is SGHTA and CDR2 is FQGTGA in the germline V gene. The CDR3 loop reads CASSSPRTSGRAWGNEQFF.

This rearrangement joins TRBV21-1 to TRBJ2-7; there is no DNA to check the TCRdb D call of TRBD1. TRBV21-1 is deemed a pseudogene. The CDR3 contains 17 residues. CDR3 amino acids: CASSFSSGTGDSDEQYF.

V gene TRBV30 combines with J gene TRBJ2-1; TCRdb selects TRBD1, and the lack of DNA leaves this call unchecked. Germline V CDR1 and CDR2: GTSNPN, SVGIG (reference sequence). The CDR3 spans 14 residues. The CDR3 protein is CAWSPDRVRNEQFF.

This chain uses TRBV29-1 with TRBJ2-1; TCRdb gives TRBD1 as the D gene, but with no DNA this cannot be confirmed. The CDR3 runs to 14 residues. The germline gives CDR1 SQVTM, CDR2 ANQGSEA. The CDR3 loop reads CSVEDDRTYNEQFF.

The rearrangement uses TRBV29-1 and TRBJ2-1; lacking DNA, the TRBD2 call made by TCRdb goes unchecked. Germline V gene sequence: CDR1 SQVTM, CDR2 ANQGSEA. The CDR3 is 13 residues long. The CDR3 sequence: CSVRLAGPSEQFF.

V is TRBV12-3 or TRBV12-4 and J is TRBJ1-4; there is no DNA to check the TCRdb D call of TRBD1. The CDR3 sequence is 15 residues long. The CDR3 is CASSLAGQENEKLFF.

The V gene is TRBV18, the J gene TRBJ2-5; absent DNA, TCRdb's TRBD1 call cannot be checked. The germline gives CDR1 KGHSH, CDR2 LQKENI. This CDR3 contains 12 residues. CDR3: CASSPDPPTQYF.

The CDR3 here is CASRKTTGLAGETQYF. The J gene is TRBJ2-5, the V gene TRBV12-3 or TRBV12-4; there is no DNA to check the TCRdb D call of TRBD1. CDR3 size: 16 residues.

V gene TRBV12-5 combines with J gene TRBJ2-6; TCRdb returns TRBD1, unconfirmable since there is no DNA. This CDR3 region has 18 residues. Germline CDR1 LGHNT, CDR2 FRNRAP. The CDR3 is CASGLGDRGLRGANVLTF. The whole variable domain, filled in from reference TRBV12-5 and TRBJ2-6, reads DARVTQTPRHKVTEMGQEVTMRCQPILGHNTVFWYRQTMMQGLELLAYFRNRAPLDDSGMPKDRFSAEMPDATLATLKIQPSEPRDSAVYFCASGLGDRGLRGANVLTFGAGSRLTVL.

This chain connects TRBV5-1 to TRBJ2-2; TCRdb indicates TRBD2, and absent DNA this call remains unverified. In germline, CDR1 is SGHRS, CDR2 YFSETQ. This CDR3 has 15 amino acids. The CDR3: CASLPGLVGTGELFF.